The 21 T cell receptor beta chains reported below all come from one sample, sequenced in a study of cytomegalovirus exposure and HLA in healthy donors. Vbeta (60) and Jbeta (13) primers were used in the PCR. This table comes from immunoSEQ multiplex PCR, and its TCRdb copy is limited to in-frame clones, with some not included. The sample has 55,000 to 65,000 clones, about four fifths seen once; the top ten hold 3.5% to 4%. Sequencing was carried out using PBMCs. These receptors were taken from a woman aged 40 to 49 in good health and CMV-seronegative.

This clone has only a few counts. This chain connects TRBV10-3 to TRBJ2-5, with 8 bases identical to TRBD2. After removal of 5 bases from V and 0 bases from J, the junction contained 8 bases not matched to a gene. CDR1 is ENHRY, CDR2 SYGVKD, per germline. CDR3 length: 16 amino acids. DNA of the CDR3: TGTGCCATCAGTCGCGGGGCTAGCGGGTACCAAGAGACCCAGTACTTC. This gives the protein CAISRGASGYQETQYF.

The DNA for the CDR3 is TGTGCCTGGAGTTGGGCAGTCGGACTAGGATCCTACAATGAGCAGTTCTTC. Amino acid sequence: CAWSWAVGLGSYNEQFF. The J gene is TRBJ2-1, the V gene TRBV30; TRBD2 agrees at 7 bases. This CDR3 comprises 17 residues. The germline V gene has CDR1 GTSNPN and CDR2 SVGIG (reference sequence). V was pared by 2 bases and J by 1 base, with 11 bases of the junction left unmatched.

The V call is TRBV19, the J call TRBJ2-2; 10 bases map to TRBD1. The J segment lost 3 bases and the V segment lost 5 bases, leaving 6 bases of the junction unmatched. CDR3 size: 16 residues. CDR1 and CDR2 (germline): LNHDA, SQIVND (reference sequence). The CDR3 region is CASSSVTGGYTGELFF. The CDR3 DNA sequence: TGTGCCAGTAGTTCCGTGACAGGGGGCTACACCGGGGAGCTGTTTTTT. Variable domain in full (rest from reference TRBV19 and TRBJ2-2): DGGITQSPKYLFRKEGQNVTLSCEQNLNHDAMYWYRQDPGQGLRLIYYSQIVNDFQKGDIAEGYSVSREKKESFPLTVTSAQKNPTAFYLCASSSVTGGYTGELFFGEGSRLTVL.

The chain couples TRBV2 to TRBJ2-7; D is possibly TRBD1 (5 bases). CDR1 is SNHLY, CDR2 FYNNEI, per germline. The CDR3 runs to 14 residues. V was trimmed by 4 bases and J by 2 bases, leaving 12 bases between them. CDR3 residues: CASSAGRVTYEQYF. CDR3 coding DNA: TGTGCCAGCAGTGCCGGCAGGGTAACCTACGAGCAGTACTTC.

This clone has more than one count but fewer than ten. The chain recombines TRBV7-9 with TRBJ1-4; D possibly corresponds to TRBD1 (6 bases). Looked up from germline, CDR1 is SEHNR and CDR2 is FQNEAQ (reference sequence). Trimming stripped 4 bases from V and 4 bases from J, with 16 bases between. The CDR3 totals 16 residues. The CDR3, as DNA: TGTGCCAGCAGCTCGACCTTTAGGGGGGGTAATGAAAAACTGTTTTTT. Its protein is CASSSTFRGGNEKLFF.

The V and J genes are TRBV18 and TRBJ2-7; 7 nucleotides align to TRBD1. CDR3 length: 13 amino acids. The V gene end was trimmed by 4 bases and the J gene end by 4 bases; junction bases not matched to a gene: 4. Germline V lookup: CDR1 KGHSH, CDR2 LQKENI. CDR3 sequence reads: CASSQGGGYEQYF. Written as DNA, the CDR3 is TGTGCCAGCTCACAAGGGGGCGGATACGAGCAGTACTTC.

The chain combines TRBV27 with TRBJ1-2, with 9 nucleotides matching TRBD1. CDR3 length: 14 amino acids. The germline V gene encodes CDR1 MNHEY and CDR2 SMNVEV (reference sequence). The V and J ends lost 4 bases and 6 bases, in that order; junction bases with no gene match: 6. Here the CDR3 reads CASSSDWTGDGYTF. Here the CDR3 DNA reads TGTGCCAGCAGTTCCGATTGGACAGGGGATGGCTACACCTTC.

V is TRBV5-4 and J is TRBJ1-5, with D perhaps matching TRBD1 (5 bases). The V end lost 0 bases, the J end lost 3 bases, and 7 bases lay between the germline ends. Germline V CDR1 and CDR2: SGHNT, YYREEE (reference sequence). The CDR3 is 14 amino acids. CDR3 in DNA: TGTGCCAGCAGCTTGGCGGGGGTCAATCAGCCCCAGCATTTT. Amino acids: CASSLAGVNQPQHF.

The rearrangement links TRBV27 to TRBJ2-5; TRBD1 might be the D (6 bases). V dropped 6 bases and J dropped 8 bases, with 13 bases sitting between them. CDR3 size: 12 residues. CDR1 and CDR2 from the germline V gene are MNHEY and SMNVEV (reference sequence). The CDR3 sequence is CASSQGRSTQYF. DNA of the CDR3: TGTGCCAGCAGCCAGGGGCGAAGCACCCAGTACTTC.

This chain uses TRBV19 with TRBJ2-1, with 7 bases fitting TRBD2. The CDR3 runs 13 residues. The germline CDR1 and CDR2 sequences are LNHDA and SQIVND (reference sequence). V shed 6 bases, J shed 8 bases, and the junction held 7 bases outside the gene matches. The CDR3 coding sequence is TGTGCCAGTAGAAGGGAGGGAGTACATGAGCAGTTCTTC. Protein sequence: CASRREGVHEQFF. Full variable domain (missing parts from reference TRBV19 and TRBJ2-1): DGGITQSPKYLFRKEGQNVTLSCEQNLNHDAMYWYRQDPGQGLRLIYYSQIVNDFQKGDIAEGYSVSREKKESFPLTVTSAQKNPTAFYLCASRREGVHEQFFGPGTRLTVL.

CDR3 coding DNA: TGCGCCAGCAGCCAAGAACTAGCGCCCTCCTACGAGCAGTACTTC. This translates into CASSQELAPSYEQYF. The V call is TRBV4-1, the J call TRBJ2-7, with TRBD2 matching 7 bases. J gave up 0 bases and V 0 bases, and 2 bases lay outside the gene matches. This CDR3 spans 15 amino acids. The germline gives CDR1 MGHRA, CDR2 YSYEKL.

The chain is built from TRBV7-9 and TRBJ2-1; D possibly corresponds to TRBD2 (6 bases). The germline gives CDR1 SEHNR, CDR2 FQNEAQ (reference sequence). Trimming removed 11 bases from V and 1 base from J, with 27 bases in between. The CDR3 loop spans 18 amino acids. This chain's CDR3 is CAAPPGTPFIRSYNEQFF. The CDR3 DNA reads TGTGCCGCGCCTCCTGGGACTCCATTCATCAGGTCCTACAATGAGCAGTTCTTC.

For the CDR3, the DNA is TGCGCCAGCAGCTTGGGGGGCGGTCCTGAAGCTTTCTTT. Protein sequence: CASSLGGGPEAFF. The chain has TRBV5-1 and TRBJ1-1, with TRBD1 as a possible D gene (5 bases). This CDR3 has 13 residues. Germline values: CDR1 SGHRS, CDR2 YFSETQ. V dropped 0 bases and J dropped 6 bases, with 9 bases sitting between them.

This chain uses TRBV4-1 with TRBJ2-7; 8 bases line up with TRBD1. The J segment lost 7 bases and the V segment lost 4 bases, leaving 9 bases of the junction unmatched. CDR3 length: 14 amino acids. CDR1 and CDR2 (germline): MGHRA, YSYEKL. The CDR3 loop reads CASSLWTGKEEQYF. CDR3 DNA sequence: TGCGCCAGCAGCCTCTGGACAGGGAAGGAAGAGCAGTACTTC.

The chain is built from TRBV28 and TRBJ2-7, with D maybe TRBD1 (5 bases). Germline V gene data show CDR1 as MDHEN and CDR2 as SYDVKM. This CDR3 contains 15 residues. The ends were cut back, 4 bases at V and 3 bases at J, with 16 bases in the middle. CDR3 sequence: CASSSSQADRYEQYF. CDR3 sequence (DNA): TGTGCCAGCAGTTCCTCACAGGCGGACCGCTACGAGCAGTACTTC.

The chain carries TRBV29-1 and TRBJ2-1; D is possibly TRBD2 (6 bases). V was shortened by 1 base and J by 4 bases, with 14 bases between the two germline ends. The CDR3 has 15 residues. CDR1 SQVTM and CDR2 ANQGSEA come from the germline V gene. CDR3 coding DNA: TGCAGCGTTGAAGTCTGGGACTCCCGTTACAATGAGCAGTTCTTC. Amino acid sequence: CSVEVWDSRYNEQFF.

The rearrangement uses TRBV5-1 and TRBJ2-1, with TRBD2 matching 14 bases. Unmatched junction bases numbered 1, after V lost 4 bases and J lost 4 bases. Germline V CDR1 and CDR2: SGHRS, YFSETQ. The CDR3 runs 15 residues. In nucleotides, the CDR3 is TGCGCCAGCAGCGGGACTAGCGGGAGTTACAATGAGCAGTTCTTC. It codes for CASSGTSGSYNEQFF.

The chain is built from TRBV30 and TRBJ1-1, with TRBD1 identical over 10 bases. There are 15 residues in the CDR3. The V gene's germline CDR1 is GTSNPN and CDR2 SVGIG (reference sequence). V lost 2 bases and J lost 0; bases outside the gene matches: 3. The CDR3 DNA follows: TGTGCCTGGAGTAGACAGGGGGCCTTGAACACTGAAGCTTTCTTT. It specifies CAWSRQGALNTEAFF.

V is TRBV28 and J is TRBJ1-2; unclear D gene. The germline gives CDR1 MDHEN, CDR2 SYDVKM. The V and J ends lost 4 bases and 7 bases respectively, with 7 bases between them. CDR3 length equals 11 residues. The CDR3 is CASSSLAGYTF. The CDR3 DNA follows: TGTGCCAGCAGTTCCTTGGCTGGCTACACCTTC.

This chain joins TRBV19 and TRBJ1-2; weak D call: TRBD1 (5 bases). V was trimmed by 7 bases and J by 5 bases, leaving 8 bases between them. The CDR3 has 11 amino acids. Germline V CDR1 and CDR2: LNHDA, SQIVND (reference sequence). The CDR3 loop reads CASMKGYGYTF. The CDR3 DNA follows: TGTGCCAGTATGAAGGGGTATGGCTACACCTTC.

The J gene is TRBJ2-7, the V gene TRBV6-5, with TRBD2 identical over 10 bases. V lost 6 bases and J lost 6; bases outside the gene matches: 2. The germline V gene encodes CDR1 MNHEY and CDR2 SVGAGI. The CDR3 spans 12 residues. As DNA, the CDR3 is TGTGCCAGCAGAGCGGGAGGGTTCGAGCAGTACTTC. It codes for CASRAGGFEQYF.